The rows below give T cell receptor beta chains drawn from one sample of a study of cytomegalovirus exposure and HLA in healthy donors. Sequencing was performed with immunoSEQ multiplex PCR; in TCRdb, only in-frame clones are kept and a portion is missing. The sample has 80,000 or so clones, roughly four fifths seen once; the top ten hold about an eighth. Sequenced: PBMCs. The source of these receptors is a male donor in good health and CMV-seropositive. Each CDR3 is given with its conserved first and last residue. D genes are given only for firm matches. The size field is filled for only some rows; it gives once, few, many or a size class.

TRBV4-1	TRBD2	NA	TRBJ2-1	TGCGCCAGCAGCCAAGATATAAGCGGGAGATACAATGAGCAGTTCTTC	CASSQDISGRYNEQFF
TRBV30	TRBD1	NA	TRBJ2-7	TGTGCCTGGGCAAATTACGGGACAGCCACCTACGAGCAGTACTTC	CAWANYGTATYEQYF
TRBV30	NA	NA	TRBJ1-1	TGTGCCTGGAGTAAAGCCACTCCGAACACTGAAGCTTTCTTT	CAWSKATPNTEAFF
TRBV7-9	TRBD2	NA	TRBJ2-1	TGTGCCAGCAGCTTAATAAAGACTAGCGGGAATTACGATGAGCAGTTCTTC	CASSLIKTSGNYDEQFF
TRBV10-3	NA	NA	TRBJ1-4	TGTGCCATCAGTGCTGCTAATGAAAAACTGTTTTTT	CAISAANEKLFF
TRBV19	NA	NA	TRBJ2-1	TGTGCCAGTAGTCACGGGTCAGGACTAAACAATGAGCAGTTCTTC	CASSHGSGLNNEQFF
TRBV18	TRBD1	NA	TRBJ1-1	TGTGCCAGCTCACCCGACAGGGATAACACTGAAGCTTTCTTT	CASSPDRDNTEAFF
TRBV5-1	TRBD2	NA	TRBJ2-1	TGCGCCAGCAGGGGGACTAGCGAGGACAATGAGCAGTTCTTC	CASRGTSEDNEQFF
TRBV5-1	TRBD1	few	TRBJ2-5	TGCGCCAGCAGCTTGGGGACAGGGAGGGAGACCCAGTACTTC	CASSLGTGRETQYF
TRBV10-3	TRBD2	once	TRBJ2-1	TGTGCCATCAGTGGGGGAGGACTAGCGGCAAATCCTGAGCAGTTCTTC	CAISGGGLAANPEQFF
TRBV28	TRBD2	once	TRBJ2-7	TGTGCCAGCAGTTCCGGGACTAGTTTCTCCGAGCAGTACTTC	CASSSGTSFSEQYF
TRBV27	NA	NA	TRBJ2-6	TGTGCCAGCAGTTTATTCAGCTCTGGGGCCAACGTCCTGACTTTC	CASSLFSSGANVLTF
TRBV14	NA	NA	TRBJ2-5	TGTGCCAGCAGCCCCAGGGTAGGAGAGACCCAGTACTTC	CASSPRVGETQYF
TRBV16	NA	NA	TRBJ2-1	TGTGCCAGCAGCCTAGGCTTGAGGGGACTTGAGCAGTTCTTC	CASSLGLRGLEQFF
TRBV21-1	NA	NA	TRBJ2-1	TGTGCCAGCAGCAAAGTGGGCCTAGCGAGAGCCTACAATGAGCAGTTCTTC	CASSKVGLARAYNEQFF
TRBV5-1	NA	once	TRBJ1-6	TGCGCCAGCAGCTTGGTTACTGGGACTATGGGTTCACCCCTCCACTTT	CASSLVTGTMGSPLHF
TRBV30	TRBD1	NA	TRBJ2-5	TGTGCCTGGAGTGCCAAGACAGGGCGAGAGACCCAGTACTTC	CAWSAKTGRETQYF
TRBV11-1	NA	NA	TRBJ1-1	TGTGCCAGCAGCTTAGGAGGGAACACTGAAGCTTTCTTT	CASSLGGNTEAFF
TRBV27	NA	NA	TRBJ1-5	TGTGCCAGCAAGCGGGGGCAGGGCAATCAGCCCCAGCATTTT	CASKRGQGNQPQHF
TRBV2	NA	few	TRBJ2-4	TGTGCCAGCAGTGAGCGACGGGGTGACATTCAGTACTTC	CASSERRGDIQYF
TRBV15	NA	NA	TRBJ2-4	TGTGCCACCAGCAGAGATCGCGGAGTTCAGTACTTC	CATSRDRGVQYF
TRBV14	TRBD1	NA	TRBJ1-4	TGTGCCAGCAGCCGCGGACAGGTTCGAGAAAAACTGTTTTTT	CASSRGQVREKLFF
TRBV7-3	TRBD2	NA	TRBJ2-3	TGTGCCAGACGAGCGGCTAGCGGGGACACAGATACGCAGTATTTT	CARRAASGDTDTQYF
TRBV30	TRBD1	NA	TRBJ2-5	TGTGCCTGGAGTAACAGGGGCGAGGGAGAGACCCAGTACTTC	CAWSNRGEGETQYF
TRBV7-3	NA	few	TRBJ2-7	TGTGCCAGCAGCCTGGGGAAAGGGGCCTACGAGCAGTACTTC	CASSLGKGAYEQYF
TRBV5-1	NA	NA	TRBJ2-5	TGCGCCAGCAGCGGCGGGACTTCCCAAGAGACCCAGTACTTC	CASSGGTSQETQYF
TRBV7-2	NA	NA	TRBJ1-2	TGTGCCAGCAGCCTCGACGCAGGGTCCTATGGCTACACCTTC	CASSLDAGSYGYTF
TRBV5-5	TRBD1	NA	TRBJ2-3	TGTGCCAGCAGCTTGAGTGGGACAGGGGTGAATACGCAGTATTTT	CASSLSGTGVNTQYF
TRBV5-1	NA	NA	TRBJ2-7	TGCGCCAGCAGCTTTGTTCCGGGTGGCTCCTACGAGCAGTACTTC	CASSFVPGGSYEQYF
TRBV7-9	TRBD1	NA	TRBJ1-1	TGTGCCAGCAGCGAAGGGGGCGAGACTGAAGCTTTCTTT	CASSEGGETEAFF
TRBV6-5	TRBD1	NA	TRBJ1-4	TGTGCCAGCAGTTACGGGGACAGGGGGAGTGAAAAACTGTTTTTT	CASSYGDRGSEKLFF
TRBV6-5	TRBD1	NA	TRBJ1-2	TGTGCCAGCAGGGAGATCGACAGGGCTAACTATGGCTACACCTTC	CASREIDRANYGYTF
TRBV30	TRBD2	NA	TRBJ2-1	TGTGCCTGGAGTGTACTAGCGGGACGCAACAATGAGCAGTTCTTC	CAWSVLAGRNNEQFF
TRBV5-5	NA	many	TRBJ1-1	TGTGCCAGCAGCTTGGAGGGAGAAAGAACTGAAGCTTTCTTT	CASSLEGERTEAFF
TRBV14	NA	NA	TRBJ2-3	TGTGCCAGCAGCCCCGGACAGGGACTAAATACGCAGTATTTT	CASSPGQGLNTQYF
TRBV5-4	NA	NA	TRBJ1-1	TGTGCCAGCAGCTTGGGGGTGAGGTCGGACACTGAAGCTTTCTTT	CASSLGVRSDTEAFF
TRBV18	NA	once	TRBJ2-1	TGTGCCAGCTCGCGAAATCCGGACAATGAGCAGTTCTTC	CASSRNPDNEQFF
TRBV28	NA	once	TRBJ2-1	TGTGCCAGCCCTGATGTTAGCTCCTACAATGAGCAGTTCTTC	CASPDVSSYNEQFF
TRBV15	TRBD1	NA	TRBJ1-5	TGTGCCACCAGCAGATCCCGACAGGGGGCGCCGAGCAATCAGCCCCAGCATTTT	CATSRSRQGAPSNQPQHF
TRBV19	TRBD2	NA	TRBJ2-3	TGTGCCAGTAGTATAGCTTACCCGCCAAGCGGGGGCACAGATACGCAGTATTTT	CASSIAYPPSGGTDTQYF
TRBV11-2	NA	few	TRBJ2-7	TGTGCCAGCAGCAAGCGCGGCTACGAGCAGTACTTC	CASSKRGYEQYF
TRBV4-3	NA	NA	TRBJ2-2	TGCGCCAGCAGCCAAGATCTCCAGGAAGTGGCCGGGGAGCTGTTTTTT	CASSQDLQEVAGELFF